The TCR beta chain under discussion was sequenced for a study of CD8 T cells in Susac syndrome (dated 2019 in TCRdb). General notes on the study: Whether CD8+ T cell activation and differentiation in Susac syndrome was antigen driven was tested using repertoire sequencing. The clonality of the CD8+ T cell repertoire was compared across 12 healthy donors, roughly 14 Susac syndrome patients and roughly 15 multiple sclerosis patients.

Points the paper makes about the study in general: The number of individuals in the TCR sequencing and HLA analysis was recognized as being relatively small.

RNA was extracted with the RNeasy kit and roughly 0.45 to 1 ug was reverse transcribed using random hexamers. The immunoSEQ multiplex PCR assay, which covers 54 Vbeta and 13 Jbeta segments, was used to amplify TCR beta CDR3 regions. PCR amplification bias was corrected using a synthetic template baseline for primer optimization and computational correction. For the original study's pipeline: Reads were assigned to V, D and J genes according to IMGT and analyzed in immunoSEQ Analyzer, with only productive sequences retained. To calculate clonality, Shannon entropy was normalized by log2 of the number of productive unique sequences and then subtracted from one. Public and private clones were assessed among the 100 most prevalent clones of each patient and control. Clones were defined as Susac-specific when absent from the healthy and MS cohorts, from roughly 1,000 published viral clones and from other ImmuneACCESS disease sequences. The raw public data were reprocessed by TCRdb itself: fastp quality trimming at Q25, MiXCR clonotype calling, in-frame beta chains only. Identical CDR3 proteins give one entry, which carries the most common genes and DNA. The V and J calls were determined by TCRdb, not by the authors. The sample includes a few hundred thousand distinct CDR3 sequences, with 65% to 90% observed a single time. Approximately 0.2% of the sample is in the top ten clones.

The germline V gene (reference sequence) sets CDR1 to LNHDA and CDR2 to SQIVND. Its CDR3 holds 16 amino acids, cysteine through phenylalanine. Here the CDR3 DNA is all that survives: 48 bases in frame from base 1. Compared with germline, V lacks 5 bases and J lacks 2 bases; bases without a gene match: 8. Peripheral blood CD8+ and CD4+ T cells from healthy donors, Susac syndrome patients and multiple sclerosis patients were profiled using high-throughput TCR beta sequencing. The multiple sclerosis controls were treatment-naive patients who had stable or active relapsing-remitting disease and met the revised McDonald criteria. CD8+ TEMRA cells were enriched by FACS, while bulk CD8+ and CD4+ T cells were purified by magnetic negative isolation. Blood was collected in EDTA tubes and processed within 24 hours, with PBMCs isolated through density gradient centrifugation. PBMCs intended for TCR sequencing were cryopreserved in liquid nitrogen and were subsequently thawed in a 37 degrees C water bath. The sorted or isolated CD4+, CD8+ and CD8+ TEMRA cells reached a purity of at least 90%.

This clonotype occurred a few times. This receptor's antigen is unknown. It has no much larger one-base neighbor in the sample; base qualities were not kept. This TCR was sampled from a human donor with multiple sclerosis. The rearrangement joined TRBV19 to TRBJ2-1; 8 bases in the junction line up with TRBD2. Sequenced material: CD8+ T cells from PBMCs. The CDR3 reads as follows: CASSLGLAGPYNEQFF. The sequenced DNA is TGTGCCAGTAGTCTCGGACTAGCAGGACCCTACAATGAGCAGTTCTTC.